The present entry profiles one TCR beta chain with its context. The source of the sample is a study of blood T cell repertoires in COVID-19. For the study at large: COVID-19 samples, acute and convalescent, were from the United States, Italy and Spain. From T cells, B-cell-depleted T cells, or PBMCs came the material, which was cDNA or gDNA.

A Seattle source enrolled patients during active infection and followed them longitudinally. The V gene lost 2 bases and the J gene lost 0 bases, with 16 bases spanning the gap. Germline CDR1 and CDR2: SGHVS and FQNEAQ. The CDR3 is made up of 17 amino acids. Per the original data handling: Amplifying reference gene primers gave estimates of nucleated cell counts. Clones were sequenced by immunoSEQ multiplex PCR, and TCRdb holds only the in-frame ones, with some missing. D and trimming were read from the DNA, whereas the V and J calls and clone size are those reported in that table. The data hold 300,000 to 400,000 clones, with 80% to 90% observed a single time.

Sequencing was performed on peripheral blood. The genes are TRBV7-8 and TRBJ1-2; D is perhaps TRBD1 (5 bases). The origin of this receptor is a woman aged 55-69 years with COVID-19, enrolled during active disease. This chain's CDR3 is CASSLQRTQISNYGYTF. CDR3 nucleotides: TGTGCCAGCAGCTTACAACGGACACAGATTTCTAACTATGGCTACACCTTC.